Sequencing of this T cell receptor beta chain was carried out in a study of cytomegalovirus exposure and HLA in healthy donors. In the study overall: There were just under 400 genotyped donors. Of these, about 80% fell in the genetic ancestry cluster associated with self-reported Caucasian donors. Study-wide findings and caveats: Some public TCRs appeared in many individuals, while most sequences were rare.

Germline V gene data show CDR1 as MNHNY and CDR2 as SVGAGI (reference sequence). The V segment lost 6 bases and the J segment 7 bases; nucleotides outside the gene matches: 9. CDR3 size: 13 residues. As for this clone: As yet, its antigen is unknown.

The PCR employed 60 Vbeta primers together with 13 Jbeta primers. The method was immunoSEQ multiplex PCR; TCRdb's version includes in-frame clones alone and lacks a portion of them. Of 200,000 or so clones in the sample, approximately 84% are singletons; the top ten hold under 7%. Sample: PBMCs. The chain uses TRBV6-6 and TRBJ2-7; 7 positions agree with TRBD1. This TCR was recovered from a young woman in good health and CMV-seropositive. CDR3 residues: CASSWTGLGEQYF. CDR3 DNA sequence: TGTGCCAGCAGCTGGACAGGCCTGGGGGAGCAGTACTTC.